A selection of T cell receptor beta chains follows, all from one sample in a study of T cell responses to AZD1222 COVID-19 vaccine. Here immunoSEQ multiplex PCR was the method, and the copy in TCRdb shows in-frame clones only, minus some. The sample comprises over 120,000 clones, around 85% of which are singletons, and 7.5% to 8.5% rests with the top ten. This material consisted of peripheral blood, taken on day 0 of AZD1222 vaccination. The receptors here all came from an adult in good health. CDR3s include the opening cysteine and the closing phenylalanine or tryptophan. The order of the fields is V gene, D gene, clone size, CDR3 length, J gene, CDR3 protein, CDR3 DNA. D genes are given only for firm matches. Clone size, where shown, is once, few, many, or a class for clones that have expanded.

v_gene: TRBV19
d_gene: -
abundance: -
len: 20
j_gene: TRBJ2-5
CDR3aa: CASRIRCRKMWYQRQETQYF
CDR3nt: TGTGCCAGTAGGATCCGGTGCCGCAAGATGTGGTACCAACGCCAAGAGACCCAGTACTTC

v_gene: TRBV2
d_gene: -
abundance: few
len: 15
j_gene: TRBJ1-5
CDR3aa: CASNVEQGLGQPQHF
CDR3nt: TGTGCCAGCAACGTCGAACAGGGATTGGGTCAGCCCCAGCATTTT

v_gene: TRBV5-1
d_gene: TRBD1
abundance: -
len: 15
j_gene: TRBJ2-1
CDR3aa: CASSPHFTGVNEQFF
CDR3nt: TGCGCCAGCAGCCCGCATTTTACAGGGGTCAATGAGCAGTTCTTC

v_gene: TRBV5-6
d_gene: TRBD1
abundance: -
len: 15
j_gene: TRBJ2-5
CDR3aa: CASSLGQGHQETQYF
CDR3nt: TGTGCCAGCAGCTTGGGACAGGGGCACCAAGAGACCCAGTACTTC

v_gene: TRBV6-5
d_gene: -
abundance: -
len: 13
j_gene: TRBJ1-4
CDR3aa: CATKDSNNEKLFF
CDR3nt: TGTGCCACCAAGGACAGTAATAATGAAAAACTGTTTTTT

v_gene: TRBV7-9
d_gene: -
abundance: -
len: 13
j_gene: TRBJ2-3
CDR3aa: CASSPADGYTQYF
CDR3nt: TGTGCCAGCAGTCCCGCAGATGGCTATACGCAGTATTTT

v_gene: TRBV6-2/TRBV6-3
d_gene: TRBD2
abundance: -
len: 19
j_gene: TRBJ2-7
CDR3aa: CASSYQPTTLAGGPYEQYF
CDR3nt: TGTGCCAGCAGTTATCAGCCCACGACCTTAGCGGGAGGGCCCTACGAGCAGTACTTC

v_gene: TRBV9
d_gene: -
abundance: -
len: 13
j_gene: TRBJ1-1
CDR3aa: CASSPGLGTEAFF
CDR3nt: TGTGCCAGCAGTCCCGGTCTCGGGACTGAAGCTTTCTTT

v_gene: TRBV9
d_gene: -
abundance: -
len: 16
j_gene: TRBJ1-2
CDR3aa: CASSVDYHLRGYGYTF
CDR3nt: TGTGCCAGCAGCGTAGATTACCACTTGCGCGGCTATGGCTACACCTTC

v_gene: TRBV3-1/TRBV3-2
d_gene: TRBD2
abundance: -
len: 16
j_gene: TRBJ2-3
CDR3aa: CASSLTPGGTTDTQYF
CDR3nt: TGTGCCAGCAGCCTAACCCCGGGGGGGACCACAGATACGCAGTATTTT

v_gene: TRBV4-1
d_gene: -
abundance: -
len: 15
j_gene: TRBJ2-2
CDR3aa: CASSQVPTNTGELFF
CDR3nt: TGCGCCAGCAGCCAGGTACCGACGAACACCGGGGAGCTGTTTTTT

v_gene: TRBV12-3/TRBV12-4
d_gene: -
abundance: few
len: 13
j_gene: TRBJ1-2
CDR3aa: CASSMSRGYGYTF
CDR3nt: TGTGCCAGCAGTATGTCCCGGGGGTATGGCTACACCTTC

v_gene: TRBV12-3/TRBV12-4
d_gene: -
abundance: -
len: 12
j_gene: TRBJ2-1
CDR3aa: CASSFQGLEQFF
CDR3nt: TGTGCCAGCAGTTTCCAGGGGCTTGAGCAGTTCTTC

v_gene: TRBV6-6
d_gene: TRBD2
abundance: once
len: 15
j_gene: TRBJ2-2
CDR3aa: CASNLLAGGTGELFF
CDR3nt: TGTGCCAGCAACCTACTAGCGGGAGGGACCGGGGAGCTGTTTTTT

v_gene: TRBV12-3/TRBV12-4
d_gene: -
abundance: -
len: 11
j_gene: TRBJ1-2
CDR3aa: CASTRVGGYTF
CDR3nt: TGTGCCAGCACCAGGGTGGGAGGCTACACCTTC

v_gene: TRBV19
d_gene: -
abundance: -
len: 14
j_gene: TRBJ1-2
CDR3aa: CASSTNLVDYGYTF
CDR3nt: TGTGCCAGTAGTACGAACCTAGTGGACTATGGCTACACCTTC

v_gene: TRBV5-1
d_gene: TRBD2
abundance: -
len: 15
j_gene: TRBJ2-1
CDR3aa: CASSLGASGGNEQFF
CDR3nt: TGCGCCAGCAGCTTGGGGGCTAGCGGGGGCAATGAGCAGTTCTTC

v_gene: TRBV15
d_gene: -
abundance: -
len: 16
j_gene: TRBJ2-3
CDR3aa: CATSRDRGRSTDTQYF
CDR3nt: TGTGCCACCAGCAGAGACAGGGGACGTAGCACAGATACGCAGTATTTT

v_gene: TRBV14
d_gene: TRBD1
abundance: -
len: 14
j_gene: TRBJ1-5
CDR3aa: CASSRGQGSQPQHF
CDR3nt: TGTGCCAGCAGCCGTGGACAGGGGAGTCAGCCCCAGCATTTT

v_gene: TRBV4-2
d_gene: -
abundance: -
len: 15
j_gene: TRBJ2-7
CDR3aa: CASSLAGSSGYEQYF
CDR3nt: TGTGCCAGCAGCCTTGCTGGCAGTTCGGGCTACGAGCAGTACTTC

v_gene: TRBV19
d_gene: -
abundance: -
len: 16
j_gene: TRBJ1-3
CDR3aa: CASRQTGTLSGNTIYF
CDR3nt: TGTGCCAGTAGACAAACCGGGACCCTTTCTGGAAACACCATATATTTT

v_gene: TRBV6-5
d_gene: -
abundance: -
len: 14
j_gene: TRBJ1-1
CDR3aa: CASSYQGVNTEAFF
CDR3nt: TGTGCCAGCAGTTACCAGGGCGTGAACACTGAAGCTTTCTTT

v_gene: TRBV19
d_gene: -
abundance: -
len: 15
j_gene: TRBJ1-1
CDR3aa: CASRRWGGVGTEAFF
CDR3nt: TGTGCCAGTCGCAGGTGGGGTGGGGTAGGCACTGAAGCTTTCTTT

v_gene: TRBV4-1
d_gene: -
abundance: -
len: 16
j_gene: TRBJ1-4
CDR3aa: CASSAQGGVTNEKLFF
CDR3nt: TGCGCCAGCAGCGCGCAGGGAGGGGTAACTAATGAAAAACTGTTTTTT

v_gene: TRBV5-1
d_gene: TRBD1
abundance: -
len: 14
j_gene: TRBJ2-5
CDR3aa: CASRGTGGLETQYF
CDR3nt: TGCGCCAGCAGGGGGACAGGGGGCCTAGAGACCCAGTACTTC

v_gene: TRBV5-6
d_gene: -
abundance: -
len: 14
j_gene: TRBJ1-1
CDR3aa: CASTLLGGSTEAFF
CDR3nt: TGTGCCAGCACCTTACTCGGGGGAAGCACTGAAGCTTTCTTT

v_gene: TRBV3-1/TRBV3-2
d_gene: TRBD2
abundance: -
len: 16
j_gene: TRBJ2-1
CDR3aa: CASSQPGLALYNEQFF
CDR3nt: TGTGCCAGCAGCCAACCGGGACTAGCCTTGTACAATGAGCAGTTCTTC

v_gene: TRBV7-9
d_gene: -
abundance: -
len: 13
j_gene: TRBJ2-7
CDR3aa: CASSLEASSEQYF
CDR3nt: TGTGCCAGCAGCTTAGAGGCCAGCTCCGAGCAGTACTTC

v_gene: TRBV5-1
d_gene: -
abundance: -
len: 13
j_gene: TRBJ2-5
CDR3aa: CASSLMAEETQYF
CDR3nt: TGCGCCAGCAGCTTGATGGCGGAAGAGACCCAGTACTTC

v_gene: TRBV4-2
d_gene: -
abundance: -
len: 16
j_gene: TRBJ2-2
CDR3aa: CASSQIGEPNTGELFF
CDR3nt: TGTGCCAGCAGCCAAATTGGGGAACCGAACACCGGGGAGCTGTTTTTT

v_gene: TRBV12-3/TRBV12-4
d_gene: -
abundance: -
len: 13
j_gene: TRBJ2-3
CDR3aa: CASSLRPTDTQYF
CDR3nt: TGTGCCAGCAGTTTAAGACCCACAGATACGCAGTATTTT

v_gene: TRBV30
d_gene: -
abundance: -
len: 13
j_gene: TRBJ2-5
CDR3aa: CAWSLRPGETQYF
CDR3nt: TGTGCCTGGAGTTTGCGTCCCGGGGAGACCCAGTACTTC

v_gene: TRBV19
d_gene: TRBD1
abundance: -
len: 14
j_gene: TRBJ1-5
CDR3aa: CASSGTGGNQPQHF
CDR3nt: TGTGCCAGTAGTGGAACAGGGGGAAATCAGCCCCAGCATTTT

v_gene: TRBV28
d_gene: TRBD1
abundance: once
len: 15
j_gene: TRBJ1-4
CDR3aa: CASSFPATGALKLFF
CDR3nt: TGTGCCAGCAGTTTTCCCGCGACAGGGGCTCTAAAACTGTTTTTT

v_gene: TRBV6-5
d_gene: TRBD1
abundance: -
len: 14
j_gene: TRBJ1-1
CDR3aa: CASSTTGTGNEAFF
CDR3nt: TGTGCCAGCAGTACAACCGGGACAGGGAATGAAGCTTTCTTT

v_gene: TRBV6-5
d_gene: TRBD1
abundance: -
len: 15
j_gene: TRBJ1-5
CDR3aa: CASRSSGTGHQPQHF
CDR3nt: TGTGCCAGCAGGTCCTCCGGGACAGGGCATCAGCCCCAGCATTTT

v_gene: TRBV2
d_gene: TRBD1
abundance: -
len: 14
j_gene: TRBJ1-4
CDR3aa: CASTGQVINEKLFF
CDR3nt: TGTGCCAGCACCGGACAGGTGATTAATGAAAAACTGTTTTTT

v_gene: TRBV5-1
d_gene: -
abundance: -
len: 15
j_gene: TRBJ2-6
CDR3aa: CASSSVLAGANVLTF
CDR3nt: TGCGCCAGCAGCAGCGTTTTAGCTGGGGCCAACGTCCTGACTTTC

v_gene: TRBV18
d_gene: -
abundance: -
len: 16
j_gene: TRBJ1-5
CDR3aa: CASSPPGRANNQPQHF
CDR3nt: TGTGCCAGCTCACCACCGGGGAGGGCCAACAATCAGCCCCAGCATTTT

v_gene: TRBV12-3/TRBV12-4
d_gene: -
abundance: -
len: 13
j_gene: TRBJ1-4
CDR3aa: CASSLNVLGELFF
CDR3nt: TGTGCCAGCAGTTTAAACGTCTTAGGGGAACTGTTTTTT

v_gene: TRBV6-5
d_gene: -
abundance: -
len: 11
j_gene: TRBJ1-2
CDR3aa: CASKGGYGYTF
CDR3nt: TGTGCCAGCAAGGGGGGCTATGGCTACACCTTC

v_gene: TRBV5-6
d_gene: -
abundance: few
len: 12
j_gene: TRBJ1-1
CDR3aa: CASSLGDTEAFF
CDR3nt: TGTGCCAGCAGCTTGGGCGACACTGAAGCTTTCTTT

v_gene: TRBV3-1/TRBV3-2
d_gene: -
abundance: -
len: 12
j_gene: TRBJ2-7
CDR3aa: CASSQVAYEQYF
CDR3nt: TGTGCCAGCAGCCAAGTAGCCTACGAGCAGTACTTC

v_gene: TRBV5-1
d_gene: TRBD1
abundance: -
len: 17
j_gene: TRBJ1-5
CDR3aa: CASSPGRDRGPNQPQHF
CDR3nt: TGCGCCAGCAGCCCAGGTAGGGACAGGGGCCCCAATCAGCCCCAGCATTTT

v_gene: TRBV20-1
d_gene: -
abundance: -
len: 11
j_gene: TRBJ1-2
CDR3aa: CSATSDLGYTF
CDR3nt: TGCAGTGCTACATCTGATTTGGGCTACACCTTC

v_gene: TRBV9
d_gene: -
abundance: -
len: 12
j_gene: TRBJ1-2
CDR3aa: CASSVARGGYTF
CDR3nt: TGTGCCAGCAGCGTAGCTAGGGGTGGCTACACCTTC

v_gene: TRBV19
d_gene: -
abundance: -
len: 11
j_gene: TRBJ1-1
CDR3aa: CASSFQTEAFF
CDR3nt: TGTGCCAGTAGTTTTCAAACTGAAGCTTTCTTT

v_gene: TRBV9
d_gene: TRBD1
abundance: -
len: 15
j_gene: TRBJ1-3
CDR3aa: CASSVGQGAGNTIYF
CDR3nt: TGTGCCAGCAGCGTAGGGCAGGGGGCTGGAAACACCATATATTTT

v_gene: TRBV2
d_gene: -
abundance: few
len: 13
j_gene: TRBJ1-1
CDR3aa: CASSFTGTTEAFF
CDR3nt: TGTGCCAGCAGTTTTACAGGGACCACTGAAGCTTTCTTT

v_gene: TRBV10-2
d_gene: -
abundance: -
len: 14
j_gene: TRBJ2-3
CDR3aa: CASSSLTLTDTQYF
CDR3nt: TGCGCCAGCAGTTCGCTAACTCTCACAGATACGCAGTATTTT

v_gene: TRBV5-1
d_gene: -
abundance: -
len: 15
j_gene: TRBJ1-4
CDR3aa: CASSPEQHPYEKLFF
CDR3nt: TGCGCCAGCAGCCCCGAACAGCACCCTTATGAAAAACTGTTTTTT

v_gene: TRBV2
d_gene: TRBD1
abundance: few
len: 14
j_gene: TRBJ2-7
CDR3aa: CASSGWDRAYEQYF
CDR3nt: TGTGCCAGCAGTGGCTGGGACAGGGCCTACGAGCAGTACTTC

v_gene: TRBV19
d_gene: TRBD2
abundance: few
len: 15
j_gene: TRBJ2-1
CDR3aa: CASSIWTSGSNEQFF
CDR3nt: TGTGCCAGTAGTATATGGACTAGCGGATCCAATGAGCAGTTCTTC

v_gene: TRBV7-8
d_gene: -
abundance: -
len: 14
j_gene: TRBJ2-1
CDR3aa: CASSPRWGSHEQFF
CDR3nt: TGTGCCAGCAGCCCCCGTTGGGGGAGTCATGAGCAGTTCTTC

v_gene: TRBV19
d_gene: -
abundance: -
len: 13
j_gene: TRBJ1-4
CDR3aa: CASSRATNEKLFF
CDR3nt: TGTGCCAGTAGCAGGGCAACTAATGAAAAACTGTTTTTT

v_gene: TRBV5-1
d_gene: TRBD1
abundance: few
len: 17
j_gene: TRBJ1-6
CDR3aa: CASSLGGTGGAGSPLHF
CDR3nt: TGCGCCAGCAGCTTGGGCGGGACAGGGGGCGCGGGTTCACCCCTCCACTTT

v_gene: TRBV27
d_gene: -
abundance: -
len: 14
j_gene: TRBJ2-7
CDR3aa: CASSTLGSSYEQYF
CDR3nt: TGTGCCAGCAGCACCCTCGGGAGCTCCTACGAGCAGTACTTC